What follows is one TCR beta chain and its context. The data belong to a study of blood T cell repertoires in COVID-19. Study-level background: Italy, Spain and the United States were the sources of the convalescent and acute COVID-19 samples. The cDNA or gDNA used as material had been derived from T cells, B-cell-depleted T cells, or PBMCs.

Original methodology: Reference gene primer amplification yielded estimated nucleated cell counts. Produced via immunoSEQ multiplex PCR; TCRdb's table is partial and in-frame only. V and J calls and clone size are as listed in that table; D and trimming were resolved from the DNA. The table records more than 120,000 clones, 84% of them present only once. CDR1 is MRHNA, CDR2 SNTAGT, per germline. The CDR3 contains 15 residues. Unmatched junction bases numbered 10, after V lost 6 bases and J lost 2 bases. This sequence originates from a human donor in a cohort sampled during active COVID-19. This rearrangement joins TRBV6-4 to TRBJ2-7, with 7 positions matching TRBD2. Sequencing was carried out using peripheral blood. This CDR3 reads CASSLYSGVAYEQYV. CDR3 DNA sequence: TGTGCCAGCAGCTTGTACAGCGGGGTGGCCTACGAGCAGTACGTC.